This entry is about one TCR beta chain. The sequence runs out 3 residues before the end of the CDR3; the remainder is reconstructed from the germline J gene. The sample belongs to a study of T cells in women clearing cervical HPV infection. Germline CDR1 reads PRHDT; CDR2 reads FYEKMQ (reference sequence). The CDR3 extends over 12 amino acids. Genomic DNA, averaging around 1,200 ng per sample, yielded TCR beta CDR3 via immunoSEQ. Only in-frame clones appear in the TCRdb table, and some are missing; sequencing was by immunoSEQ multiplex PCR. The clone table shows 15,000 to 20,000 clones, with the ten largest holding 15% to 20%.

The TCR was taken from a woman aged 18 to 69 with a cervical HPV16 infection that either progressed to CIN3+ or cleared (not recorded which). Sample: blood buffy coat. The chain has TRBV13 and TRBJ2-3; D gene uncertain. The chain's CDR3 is CASSPNRETQYF. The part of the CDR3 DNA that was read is TGTGCCAGCAGCCCAAACAGAGAGACG.